This entry features one T cell receptor (beta chain) sequence. The method was immunoSEQ multiplex PCR; TCRdb's version includes in-frame clones alone and lacks a portion of them. Seen here are approximately 15,000 clones, approximately 80% observed once, and the top ten hold 30% to 45%. The data were obtained in a study of OX40 agonist ivuxolimab in advanced cancers. Germline V CDR1 and CDR2: PRHDT, FYEKMQ (reference sequence). The CDR3 runs to 16 residues. After removal of 7 bases from V and 7 bases from J, the junction contained 12 bases not matched to a gene. This TCR came from an adult with an advanced solid tumor such as melanoma, head and neck, liver or kidney cancer. The sample was CD4+ or CD8+ T cells sorted from blood, taken in a trial of the OX40 agonist ivuxolimab. The J gene is TRBJ1-6, the V gene TRBV13, with 8 nucleotides matching TRBD1. The CDR3 reads CASISGGLGKNSPLHF. For the CDR3, the DNA is TGTGCCAGCATCTCAGGGGGCTTGGGCAAAAATTCACCCCTCCACTTT. Full variable domain (missing parts from reference TRBV13 and TRBJ1-6): AAGVIQSPRHLIKEKRETATLKCYPIPRHDTVYWYQQGPGQDPQFLISFYEKMQSDKGSIPDRFSAQQFSDYHSELNMSSLELGDSALYFCASISGGLGKNSPLHFGNGTRLTVT.